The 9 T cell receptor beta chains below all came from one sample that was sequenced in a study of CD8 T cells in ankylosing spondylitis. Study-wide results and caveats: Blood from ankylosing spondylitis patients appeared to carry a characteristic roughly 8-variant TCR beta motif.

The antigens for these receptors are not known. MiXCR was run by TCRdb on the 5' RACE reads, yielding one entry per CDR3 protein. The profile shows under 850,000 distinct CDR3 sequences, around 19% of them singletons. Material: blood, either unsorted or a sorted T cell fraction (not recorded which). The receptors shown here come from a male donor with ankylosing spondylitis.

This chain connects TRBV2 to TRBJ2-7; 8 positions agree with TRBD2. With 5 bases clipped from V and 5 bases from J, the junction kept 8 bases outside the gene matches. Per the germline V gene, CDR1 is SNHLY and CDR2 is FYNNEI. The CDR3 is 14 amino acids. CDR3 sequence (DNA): TGTGCCAGCAGTAGGGTAGCGGGAACCCACGAGCAGTACTTC. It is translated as CASSRVAGTHEQYF.

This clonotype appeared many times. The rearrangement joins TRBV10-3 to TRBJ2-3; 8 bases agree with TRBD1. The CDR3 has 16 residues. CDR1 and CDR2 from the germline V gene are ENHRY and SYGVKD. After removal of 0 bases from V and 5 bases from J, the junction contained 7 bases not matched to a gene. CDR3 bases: TGTGCCATCAGTGAGTCTCCGACAGGGGAAGGAGATACGCAGTATTTT. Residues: CAISESPTGEGDTQYF.

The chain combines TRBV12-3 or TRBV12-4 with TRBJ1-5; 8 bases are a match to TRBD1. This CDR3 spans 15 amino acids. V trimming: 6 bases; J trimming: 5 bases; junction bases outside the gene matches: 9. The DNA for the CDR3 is TGTGCCAGCAGCTCATCGGGACAGGTGTATCAGCCCCAGCATTTT. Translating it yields CASSSSGQVYQPQHF.

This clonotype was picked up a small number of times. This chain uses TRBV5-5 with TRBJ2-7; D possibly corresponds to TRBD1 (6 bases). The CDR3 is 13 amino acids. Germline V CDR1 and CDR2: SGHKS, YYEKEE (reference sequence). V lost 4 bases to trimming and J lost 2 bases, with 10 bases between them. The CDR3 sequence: CASSHRDTYEQYF. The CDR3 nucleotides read TGTGCCAGCAGCCACCGGGACACCTACGAGCAGTACTTC. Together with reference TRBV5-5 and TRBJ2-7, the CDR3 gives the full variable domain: DAGVTQSPTHLIKTRGQQVTLRCSPISGHKSVSWYQQVLGQGPQFIFQYYEKEERGRGNFPDRFSARQFPNYSSELNVNALLLGDSALYLCASSHRDTYEQYFGPGTRLTVT.

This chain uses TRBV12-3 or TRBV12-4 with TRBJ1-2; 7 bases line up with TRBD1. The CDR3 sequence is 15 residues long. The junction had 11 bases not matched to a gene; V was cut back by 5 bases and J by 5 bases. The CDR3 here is CASSPQGLGGYGYTF. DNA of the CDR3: TGTGCCAGCAGTCCACAGGGGCTCGGAGGGTATGGCTACACCTTC.

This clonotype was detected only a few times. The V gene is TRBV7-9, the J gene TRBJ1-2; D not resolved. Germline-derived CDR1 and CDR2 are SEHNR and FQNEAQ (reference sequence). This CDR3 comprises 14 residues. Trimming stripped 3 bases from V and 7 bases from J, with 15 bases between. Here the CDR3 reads CASSLYLGSTGYTF. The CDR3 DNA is TGTGCCAGCAGCTTGTATTTGGGGTCTACTGGCTACACCTTC.

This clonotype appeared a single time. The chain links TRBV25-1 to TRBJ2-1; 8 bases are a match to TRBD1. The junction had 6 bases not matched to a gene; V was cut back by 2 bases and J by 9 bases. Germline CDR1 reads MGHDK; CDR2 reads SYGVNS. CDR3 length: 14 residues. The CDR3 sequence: CASSEQGASGEQFF. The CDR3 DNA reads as TGTGCCAGCAGTGAACAGGGGGCGTCCGGTGAGCAGTTCTTC.

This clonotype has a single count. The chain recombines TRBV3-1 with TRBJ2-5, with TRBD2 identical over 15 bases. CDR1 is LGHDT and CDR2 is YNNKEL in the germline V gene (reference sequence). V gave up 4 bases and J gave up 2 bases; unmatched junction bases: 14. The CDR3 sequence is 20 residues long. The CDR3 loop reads CASSPASGLAGGSPQETQYF. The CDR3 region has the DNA TGTGCCAGCAGCCCCGCATCGGGACTAGCGGGGGGCTCGCCTCAAGAGACCCAGTACTTC.

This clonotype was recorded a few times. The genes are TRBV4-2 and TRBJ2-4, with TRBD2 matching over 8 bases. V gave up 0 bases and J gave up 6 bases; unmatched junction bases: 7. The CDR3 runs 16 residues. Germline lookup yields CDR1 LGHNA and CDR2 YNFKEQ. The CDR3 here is CASSQDRGGWGNIQYF. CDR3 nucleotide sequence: TGTGCCAGCAGCCAAGATCGGGGGGGCTGGGGAAACATTCAGTACTTC.